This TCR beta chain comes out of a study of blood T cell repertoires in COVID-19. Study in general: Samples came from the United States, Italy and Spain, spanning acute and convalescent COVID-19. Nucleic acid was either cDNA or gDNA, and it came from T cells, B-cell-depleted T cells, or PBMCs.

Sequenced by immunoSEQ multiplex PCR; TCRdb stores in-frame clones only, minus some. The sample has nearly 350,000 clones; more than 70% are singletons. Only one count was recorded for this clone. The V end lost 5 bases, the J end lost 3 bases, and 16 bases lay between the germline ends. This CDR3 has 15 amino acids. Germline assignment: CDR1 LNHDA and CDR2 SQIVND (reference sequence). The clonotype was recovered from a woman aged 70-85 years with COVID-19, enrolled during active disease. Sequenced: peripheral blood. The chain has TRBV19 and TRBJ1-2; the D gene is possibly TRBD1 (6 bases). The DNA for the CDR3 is TGTGCCAGTAGTTTAAAACAGGGATTAGACTATGGCTACACCTTC. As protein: CASSLKQGLDYGYTF.